The 11 T cell receptor beta chains listed next were all sequenced from one sample in a study of T cell changes during pregnancy in multiple sclerosis (dated by TCRdb to the late 2010s). The library was obtained by the immunoSEQ multiplex PCR assay. TCRdb holds this immuneACCESS table with in-frame rearrangements only. Some clones are missing; in checked studies, unresolved V genes explain under half, and the rest has no known cause. This sample holds about 28,000 clones; around 88% were observed only once. Together, the top ten hold roughly 3% of the sample. The sample here was CD4+ T cells from peripheral blood mononuclear cells, taken in the first trimester of pregnancy. Source of these receptors: a female donor in good health, enrolled as a control in a pregnancy study.

This clone was found a few times. The genes are TRBV5-8 and TRBJ1-1; maybe TRBD1 (5 bases). Between the trimmed V and J ends, which lost 4 bases and 6 bases, there was a span of 19 bases. CDR1 is SGHTS, CDR2 YDEGEE, per germline. The CDR3 has 15 amino acids. CDR3 residues: CASSPLAGRGAEAFF. As DNA, the CDR3 is TGTGCCAGCAGCCCCCTCGCAGGGAGGGGCGCTGAAGCTTTCTTT.

V and J are TRBV7-9 and TRBJ2-7; TRBD2 agrees at 14 bases. Germline V gives CDR1 SEHNR, CDR2 FQNEAQ (reference sequence). J gave up 5 bases and V 7 bases, and 7 bases lay outside the gene matches. The CDR3 loop spans 15 amino acids. The CDR3 region is CASIESGLAGDEQYF. DNA of the CDR3: TGTGCCAGCATCGAATCGGGACTAGCGGGAGACGAGCAGTACTTC.

This clone appeared a single time. This chain connects TRBV6-4 to TRBJ1-5; D remains unclear. Germline CDR1 is MRHNA and CDR2 is SNTAGT. CDR3 length: 14 amino acids. V was trimmed by 3 bases and J by 7 bases, leaving 13 bases between them. In DNA, the CDR3 is TGTGCCAGCAGTGAGAACGGGGAAGTACAGCCCCAGCATTTT. It codes for CASSENGEVQPQHF.

V gene TRBV29-1 combines with J gene TRBJ2-5, with D uncertain. Germline V CDR1 and CDR2: SQVTM, ANQGSEA. The CDR3 covers 13 residues. Trimming left V 1 base short and J 2 bases short, with 8 bases between. The CDR3 reads CSVEGSLQETQYF. CDR3 DNA sequence: TGCAGCGTTGAAGGGTCACTTCAAGAGACCCAGTACTTC.

The chain uses TRBV6-6 and TRBJ2-3, with 11 bases lining up with TRBD2. Trimming took 7 bases from V and 5 from J; bases not matched to a gene: 11. Germline V CDR1 and CDR2: MNHNY, SVGAGI (reference sequence). The CDR3 length is 16 residues. CDR3 loop: CASTLLSGGAVDTQYF. The CDR3 region has the DNA TGTGCCAGCACCCTCCTTAGCGGGGGGGCTGTAGATACGCAGTATTTT.

For the CDR3, the DNA is TGCGCCAGCAGCTTGGGTGACACAAATAGCAATCAGCCCCAGCATTTT. It yields the protein CASSLGDTNSNQPQHF. The chain joins TRBV5-1 to TRBJ1-5; D remains unclear. The CDR3 covers 16 residues. Germline V gene sequence: CDR1 SGHRS, CDR2 YFSETQ. The germline V and J ends were trimmed by 0 bases and 0 bases, with 10 bases remaining between them.

The rearrangement links TRBV5-1 to TRBJ2-2; 9 nucleotides match TRBD1. The germline V gene encodes CDR1 SGHRS and CDR2 YFSETQ. There are 16 residues in the CDR3. V lost 2 bases, J lost 4 bases, and 6 bases stayed unmatched. The CDR3 here is CASSFLTGGSTGELFF. CDR3 nucleotides: TGCGCCAGCAGCTTCCTCACAGGGGGCAGCACCGGGGAGCTGTTTTTT.

This chain links TRBV28 with TRBJ2-5; 7 positions agree with TRBD1. With V trimmed by 9 bases and J by 9 bases, 16 bases remained unmatched. Germline V gene lookup returns CDR1 MDHEN and CDR2 SYDVKM. There are 14 residues in the CDR3. CDR3 in amino acids: CASRDSSAKGAQYF. The DNA for the CDR3 is TGTGCCAGTAGGGACAGCTCCGCCAAAGGGGCCCAGTACTTC.

The genes are TRBV28 and TRBJ2-3, with 10 bases aligning to TRBD2. The J segment lost 3 bases and the V segment lost 5 bases, leaving 8 bases of the junction unmatched. Germline loops: CDR1 MDHEN, CDR2 SYDVKM. The length of the CDR3 is 16 residues. The CDR3 region is CASSPLAGVVTDTQYF. The DNA for the CDR3 is TGTGCCAGCAGTCCGCTAGCGGGAGTCGTGACAGATACGCAGTATTTT.

The chain is built from TRBV30 and TRBJ2-1; 8 bases agree with TRBD1. The CDR3 covers 18 residues. Trimming at V came to 2 bases and at J to 1 base, leaving 13 bases not matched to a gene. Germline values: CDR1 GTSNPN, CDR2 SVGIG (reference sequence). The DNA for the CDR3 is TGTGCCTGGAGTTATCGGCAGGGGGCGAAGGGGTCCTACAATGAGCAGTTCTTC. Residues: CAWSYRQGAKGSYNEQFF.

This clone appeared a few times. The chain employs TRBV5-5 and TRBJ2-4; tentatively, D is TRBD1 (6 bases). V lost 0 bases and J 6 bases, leaving 16 bases between the germline ends. The germline gives CDR1 SGHKS, CDR2 YYEKEE (reference sequence). The CDR3 spans 16 residues. The CDR3 is CASSLEGGFLGNIQYF. DNA of the CDR3: TGTGCCAGCAGCTTGGAAGGGGGTTTTTTGGGAAACATTCAGTACTTC.